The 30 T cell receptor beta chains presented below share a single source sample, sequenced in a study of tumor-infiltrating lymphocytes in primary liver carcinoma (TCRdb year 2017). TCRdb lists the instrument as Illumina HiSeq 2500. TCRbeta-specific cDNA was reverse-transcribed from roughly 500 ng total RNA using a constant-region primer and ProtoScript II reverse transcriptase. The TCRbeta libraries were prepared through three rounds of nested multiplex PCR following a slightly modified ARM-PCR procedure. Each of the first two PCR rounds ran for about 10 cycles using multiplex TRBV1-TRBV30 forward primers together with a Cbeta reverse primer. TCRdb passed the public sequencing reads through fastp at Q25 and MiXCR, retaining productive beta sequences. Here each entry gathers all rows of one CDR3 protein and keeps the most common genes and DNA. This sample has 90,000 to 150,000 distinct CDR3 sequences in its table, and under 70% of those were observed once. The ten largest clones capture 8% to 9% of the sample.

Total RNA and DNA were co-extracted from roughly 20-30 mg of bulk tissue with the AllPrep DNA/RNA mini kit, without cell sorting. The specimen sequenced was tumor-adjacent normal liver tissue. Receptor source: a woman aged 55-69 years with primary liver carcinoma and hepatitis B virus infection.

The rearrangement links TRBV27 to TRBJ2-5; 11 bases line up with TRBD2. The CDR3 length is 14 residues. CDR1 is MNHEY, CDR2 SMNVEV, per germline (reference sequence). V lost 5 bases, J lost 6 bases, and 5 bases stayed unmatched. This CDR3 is CASSLTSGSQTQYF. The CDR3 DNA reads TGTGCCAGCAGTCTCACTAGCGGGAGTCAGACCCAGTACTTC.

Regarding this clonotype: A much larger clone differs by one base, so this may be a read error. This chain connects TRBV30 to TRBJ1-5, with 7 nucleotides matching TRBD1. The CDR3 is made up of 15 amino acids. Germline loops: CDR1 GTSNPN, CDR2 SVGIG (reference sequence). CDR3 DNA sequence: TGTGTCTGGAGTGAGGGGACAGTCAGCAATCAGCCCCAGCATTTT. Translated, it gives CVWSEGTVSNQPQHF.

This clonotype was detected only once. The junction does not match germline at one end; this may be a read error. CDR3 sequence (DNA): TGCAGTGCTAGATGGCGGGAGAGTTACATTCGGTACTTC. Its protein is CSARWRESYIRYF. The rearrangement uses TRBV20-1 and TRBJ2-4; 7 positions match TRBD2. This CDR3 is built from 13 residues. From germline, CDR1 is DFQATT and CDR2 SNEGSKA (reference sequence).

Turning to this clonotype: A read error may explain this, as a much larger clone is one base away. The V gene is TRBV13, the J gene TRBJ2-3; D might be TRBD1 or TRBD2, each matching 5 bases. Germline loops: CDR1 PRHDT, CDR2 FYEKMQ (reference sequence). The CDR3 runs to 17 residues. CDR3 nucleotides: TGTGACAGCAGCTTAGTAGGGTCGGGACGACCCACAGATACGCAGTATTTT. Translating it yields CDSSLVGSGRPTDTQYF.

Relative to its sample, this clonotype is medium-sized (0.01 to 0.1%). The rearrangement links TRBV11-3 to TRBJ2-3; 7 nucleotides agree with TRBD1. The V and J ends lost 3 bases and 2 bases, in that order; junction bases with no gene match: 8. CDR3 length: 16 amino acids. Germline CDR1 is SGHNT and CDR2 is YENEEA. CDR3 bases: TGTGCCAGCAGCTTCCCCCCGGGACAGAACACAGATACGCAGTATTTT. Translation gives CASSFPPGQNTDTQYF.

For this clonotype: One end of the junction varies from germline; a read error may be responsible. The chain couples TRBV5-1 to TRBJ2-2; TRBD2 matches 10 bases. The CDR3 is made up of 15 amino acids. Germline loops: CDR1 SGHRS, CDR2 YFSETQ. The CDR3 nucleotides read TGCGCCAGCTTTGGGACTAGCGTAAACACCAGGGAGCTGTTTTTT. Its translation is CASFGTSVNTRELFF.

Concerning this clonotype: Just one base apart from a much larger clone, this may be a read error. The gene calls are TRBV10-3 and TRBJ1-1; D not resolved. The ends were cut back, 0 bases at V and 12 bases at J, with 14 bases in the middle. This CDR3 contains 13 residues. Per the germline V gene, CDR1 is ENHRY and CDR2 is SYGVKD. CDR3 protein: CAISESLGDGTFF. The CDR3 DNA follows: TGTGCCATCAGTGAGTCGTTAGGCGACGGAACTTTCTTT.

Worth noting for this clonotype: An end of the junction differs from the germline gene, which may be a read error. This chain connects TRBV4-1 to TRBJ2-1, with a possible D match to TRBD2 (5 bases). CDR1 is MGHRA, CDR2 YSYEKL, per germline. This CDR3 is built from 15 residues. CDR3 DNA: TGCGCCAGCAGCCACCGGGGTGGGCTCAACAATGAGGAGTTCTTC. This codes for CASSHRGGLNNEEFF.

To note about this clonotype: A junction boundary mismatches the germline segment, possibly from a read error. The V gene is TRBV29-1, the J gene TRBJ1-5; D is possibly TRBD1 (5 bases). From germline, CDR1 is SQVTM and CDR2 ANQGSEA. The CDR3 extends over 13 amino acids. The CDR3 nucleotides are TGCAGCGTAATAACGGGGCGCGGTCAGCCCCAGAATTTT. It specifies CSVITGRGQPQNF.

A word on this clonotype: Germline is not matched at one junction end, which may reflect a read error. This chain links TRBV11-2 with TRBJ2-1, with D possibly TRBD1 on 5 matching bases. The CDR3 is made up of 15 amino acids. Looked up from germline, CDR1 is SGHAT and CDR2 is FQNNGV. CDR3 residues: CANSFGRGFYNEQFF. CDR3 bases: TGTGCCAACAGTTTTGGTAGGGGATTCTACAATGAGCAGTTCTTT.

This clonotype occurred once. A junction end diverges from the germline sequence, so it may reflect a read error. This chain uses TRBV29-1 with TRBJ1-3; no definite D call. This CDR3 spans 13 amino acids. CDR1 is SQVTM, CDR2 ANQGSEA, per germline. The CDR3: CSVETDFGNAIYF. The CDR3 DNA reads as TGCAGCGTTGAAACGGACTTTGGAAACGCCATATATTTT.

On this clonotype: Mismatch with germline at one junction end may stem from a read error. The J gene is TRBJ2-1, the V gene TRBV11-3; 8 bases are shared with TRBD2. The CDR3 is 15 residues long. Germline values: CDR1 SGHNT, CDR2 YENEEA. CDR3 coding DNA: TGTGTCAGCAGCCAGACTAGCGAAGTTTATAATGAGCAGTTCTTC. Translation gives CVSSQTSEVYNEQFF.

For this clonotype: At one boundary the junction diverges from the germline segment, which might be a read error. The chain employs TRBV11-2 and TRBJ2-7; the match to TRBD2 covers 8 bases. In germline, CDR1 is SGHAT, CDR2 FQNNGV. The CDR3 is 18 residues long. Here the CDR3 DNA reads TGTACCAGCGGCTTAGATTGGGTGAGTCTAGCGGGTCCCTACGAGCAGTACTTC. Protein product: CTSGLDWVSLAGPYEQYF. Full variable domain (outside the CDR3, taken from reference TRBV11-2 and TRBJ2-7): EAGVAQSPRYKIIEKRQSVAFWCNPISGHATLYWYQQILGQGPKLLIQFQNNGVVDDSQLPKDRFSAERLKGVDSTLKIQPAKLEDSAVYLCTSGLDWVSLAGPYEQYFGPGTRLTVT.

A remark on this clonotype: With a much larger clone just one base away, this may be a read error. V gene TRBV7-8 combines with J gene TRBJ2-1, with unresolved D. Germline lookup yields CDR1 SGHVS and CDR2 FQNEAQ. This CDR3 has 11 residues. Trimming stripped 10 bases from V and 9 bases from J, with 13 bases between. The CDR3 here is CANTSRSEQFF. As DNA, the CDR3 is TGTGCCAACACCTCCCGAAGTGAGCAGTTCTTC.

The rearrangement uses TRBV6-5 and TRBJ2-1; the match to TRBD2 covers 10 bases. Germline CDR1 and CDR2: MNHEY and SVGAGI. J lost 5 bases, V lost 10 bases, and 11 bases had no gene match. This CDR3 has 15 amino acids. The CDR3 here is CANRSVAGGHNEQFF. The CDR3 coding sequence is TGTGCCAATAGGAGCGTAGCGGGAGGCCACAATGAGCAGTTCTTC.

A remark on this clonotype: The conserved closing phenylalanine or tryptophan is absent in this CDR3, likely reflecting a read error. The CDR3 DNA reads as TGTGCCAGCAACAGAGCCGCCCTAGGGGAAGCTTTCTCT. Its translation is CASNRAALGEAFS. The rearrangement uses TRBV6-5 and TRBJ1-1; no reliable D call. The CDR3 runs to 13 residues. Trimming shortened V by 7 bases and J by 8 bases, and 17 bases separated the two germline ends. Germline V gives CDR1 MNHEY, CDR2 SVGAGI.

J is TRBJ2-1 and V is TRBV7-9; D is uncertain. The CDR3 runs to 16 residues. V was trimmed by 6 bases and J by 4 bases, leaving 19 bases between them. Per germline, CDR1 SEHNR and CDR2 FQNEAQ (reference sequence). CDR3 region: CASRGLGHAPYNEQFF. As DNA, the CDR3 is TGTGCCAGCAGGGGCCTAGGGCATGCCCCATACAATGAGCAGTTCTTC.

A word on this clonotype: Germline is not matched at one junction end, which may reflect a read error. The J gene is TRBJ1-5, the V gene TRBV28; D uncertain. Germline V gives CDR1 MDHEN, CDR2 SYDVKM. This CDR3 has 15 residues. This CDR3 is CTSSRDRLGNQPQHF. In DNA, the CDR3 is TGTACCAGCAGTCGCGATAGGTTAGGCAATCAGCCCCAGCATTTT.

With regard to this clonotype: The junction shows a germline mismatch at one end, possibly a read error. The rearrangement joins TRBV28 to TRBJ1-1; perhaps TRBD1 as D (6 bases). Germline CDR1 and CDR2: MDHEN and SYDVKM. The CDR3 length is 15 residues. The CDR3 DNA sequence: TGTGTCAGCTGTTTTTGGGACACGTCGAACACTGAAGCTTTCTTT. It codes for CVSCFWDTSNTEAFF.

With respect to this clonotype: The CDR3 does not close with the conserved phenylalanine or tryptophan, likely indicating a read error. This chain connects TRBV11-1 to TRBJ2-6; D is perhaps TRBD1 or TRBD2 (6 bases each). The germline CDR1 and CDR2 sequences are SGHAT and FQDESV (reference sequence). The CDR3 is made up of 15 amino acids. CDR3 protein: CASSPSGAGANILTS. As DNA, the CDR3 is TGTGCCAGTAGCCCCTCGGGGGCTGGGGCCAACATCCTGACTTCC.

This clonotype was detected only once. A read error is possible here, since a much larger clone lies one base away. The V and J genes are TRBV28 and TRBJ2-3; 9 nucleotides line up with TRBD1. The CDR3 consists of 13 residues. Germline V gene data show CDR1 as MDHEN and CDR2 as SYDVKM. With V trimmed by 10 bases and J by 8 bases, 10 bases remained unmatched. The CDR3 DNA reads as TGTGCCACCACGGACAGGGGTGCAGGTACGCAGTATTTT. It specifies CATTDRGAGTQYF.

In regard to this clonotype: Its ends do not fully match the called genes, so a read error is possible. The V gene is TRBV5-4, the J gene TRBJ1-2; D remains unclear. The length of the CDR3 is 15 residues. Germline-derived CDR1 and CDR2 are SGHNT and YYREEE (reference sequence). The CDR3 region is CASSPVGRTGYDYTF. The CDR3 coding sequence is TGTGCCAGCAGCCCTGTTGGCAGGACTGGGTATGACTACACCTTC.

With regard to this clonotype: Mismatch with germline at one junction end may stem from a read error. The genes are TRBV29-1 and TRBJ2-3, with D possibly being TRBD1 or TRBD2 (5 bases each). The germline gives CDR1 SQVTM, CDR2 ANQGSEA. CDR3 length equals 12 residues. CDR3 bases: TGTAGCGAGGCAGTGGGGGCAGATACGCAGTATTTT. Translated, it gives CSEAVGADTQYF.

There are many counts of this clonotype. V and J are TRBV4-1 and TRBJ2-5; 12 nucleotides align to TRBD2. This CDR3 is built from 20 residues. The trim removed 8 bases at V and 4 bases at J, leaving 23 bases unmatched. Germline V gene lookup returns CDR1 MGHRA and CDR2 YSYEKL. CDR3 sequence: CASGRSRTSGVNWGPETQYF. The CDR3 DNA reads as TGCGCCAGCGGGCGGTCGCGGACTAGCGGGGTCAATTGGGGTCCAGAGACCCAGTACTTC.

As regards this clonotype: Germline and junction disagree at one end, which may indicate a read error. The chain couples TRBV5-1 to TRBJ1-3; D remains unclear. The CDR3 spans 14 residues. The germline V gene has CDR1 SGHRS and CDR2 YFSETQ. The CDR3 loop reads CANTDASSGNTICF. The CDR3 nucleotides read TGCGCCAACACTGACGCTTCCTCTGGAAACACCATATGTTTT.

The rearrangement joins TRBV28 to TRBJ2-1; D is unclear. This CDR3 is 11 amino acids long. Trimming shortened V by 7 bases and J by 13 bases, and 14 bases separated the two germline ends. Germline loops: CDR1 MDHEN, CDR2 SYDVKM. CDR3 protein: CASMGPPRQFF. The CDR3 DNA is TGTGCCAGCATGGGCCCCCCGCGTCAGTTCTTC. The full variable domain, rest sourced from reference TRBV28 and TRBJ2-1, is DVKVTQSSRYLVKRTGEKVFLECVQDMDHENMFWYRQDPGLGLRLIYFSYDVKMKEKGDIPEGYSVSREKKERFSLILESASTNQTSMYLCASMGPPRQFFGPGTRLTVL.

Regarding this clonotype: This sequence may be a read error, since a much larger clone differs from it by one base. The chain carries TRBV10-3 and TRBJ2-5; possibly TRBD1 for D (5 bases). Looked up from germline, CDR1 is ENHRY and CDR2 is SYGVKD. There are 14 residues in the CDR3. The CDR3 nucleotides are TGTGTCATCAGTGAGTCAGCAGGGATGGAGACCCAGTACTTC. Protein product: CVISESAGMETQYF.

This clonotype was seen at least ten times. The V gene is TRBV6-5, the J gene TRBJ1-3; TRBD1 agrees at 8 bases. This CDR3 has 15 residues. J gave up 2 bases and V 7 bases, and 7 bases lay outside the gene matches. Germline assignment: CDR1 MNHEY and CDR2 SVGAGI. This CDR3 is CASKNSQGAGNTIYF. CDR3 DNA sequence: TGTGCCAGCAAGAATTCACAGGGGGCTGGAAACACCATATATTTT.

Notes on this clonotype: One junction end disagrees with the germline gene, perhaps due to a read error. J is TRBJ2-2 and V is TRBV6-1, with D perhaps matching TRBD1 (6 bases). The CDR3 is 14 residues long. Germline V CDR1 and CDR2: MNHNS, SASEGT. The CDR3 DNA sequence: TGTGCCAGTAGTACAGGGTGTAGCACCGGCGAGCTGTTTTTT. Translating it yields CASSTGCSTGELFF.

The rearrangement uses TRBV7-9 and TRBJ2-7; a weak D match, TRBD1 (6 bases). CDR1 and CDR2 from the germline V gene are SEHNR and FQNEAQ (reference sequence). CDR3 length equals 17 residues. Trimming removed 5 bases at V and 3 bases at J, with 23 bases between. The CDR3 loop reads CASSLSLPHRALYEQYF. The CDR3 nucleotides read TGTGCCAGCAGCCTTTCCCTCCCCCACAGGGCCCTCTACGAGCAGTACTTC.